Listed below are T cell receptor beta chains from one sample, sequenced in a study of T cells after yellow fever vaccination. TCRdb ran MiXCR on the 5' RACE reads and lists one entry per CDR3 protein. The sample lists some 500,000 distinct CDR3 sequences; roughly 12% were seen once. The sequencing used PBMCs, collected on the day of the yellow fever booster vaccination. Receptors originate from a man aged 30 to 45 who received the YFV17D yellow fever vaccine. The CDR3 runs from the conserved cysteine through the conserved F or W. The D gene is left open where the match is weak. Clone size is shown for a subset of rows, as once, few, many or a class of expanded clone.

CDR3 length	clone size	J gene	D gene	V gene	CDR3 protein	CDR3 DNA
14	few	TRBJ2-3	.	TRBV5-1	CASSWGNSTDTQYF	TGCGCCAGCAGCTGGGGGAATAGCACAGATACGCAGTATTTT
14	few	TRBJ2-2	TRBD1	TRBV20-1	CSAGTGTLTGELFF	TGCAGTGCCGGGACAGGGACTCTCACCGGGGAGCTGTTTTTT
16	.	TRBJ2-7	TRBD2	TRBV7-2	CASSLGGGRGRYEQYF	TGTGCCAGCAGCTTAGGAGGCGGGAGAGGGCGGTACGAGCAGTACTTC
16	many	TRBJ2-1	TRBD1	TRBV24-1	CATSEFSGQGFNEQFF	TGTGCCACCAGTGAATTTTCGGGACAGGGGTTCAATGAGCAGTTCTTC
18	.	TRBJ2-6	.	TRBV4-3	CASSQDKARTSGANVLTF	TGCGCCAGCAGCCAAGATAAAGCCAGAACCTCTGGGGCCAACGTCCTGACTTTC
15	.	TRBJ2-1	TRBD1	TRBV7-2	CASSTSGTGFNEQFF	TGTGCCAGCAGCACCTCCGGGACAGGGTTTAATGAGCAGTTCTTC
16	few	TRBJ2-3	.	TRBV6-5	CASSYVGRASTDTQYF	TGTGCCAGCAGTTACGTCGGGCGGGCTAGCACAGATACGCAGTATTTT
20	few	TRBJ1-3	TRBD1	TRBV15	CATSRASTPGQGVSGNTIYF	TGTGCCACCAGCAGAGCATCCACGCCCGGACAGGGGGTCTCTGGAAACACCATATATTTT
14	.	TRBJ2-7	.	TRBV5-1	CASSEGPANREQYF	TGCGCCAGCAGCGAGGGACCCGCCAATCGCGAGCAGTACTTC
15	few	TRBJ2-7	TRBD2	TRBV7-2	CASSWTSGEGPEQYF	TGTGCCAGCAGCTGGACTAGCGGGGAAGGGCCCGAGCAGTACTTC
14	few	TRBJ2-1	TRBD2	TRBV20-1	CSAKSGSGHNEQFF	TGCAGTGCCAAAAGCGGGAGCGGCCACAATGAGCAGTTCTTC
17	.	TRBJ2-1	.	TRBV3-1	CASSRPRERGSYNEQFF	TGTGCCAGCAGCCGACCTCGGGAGAGGGGCTCCTACAATGAGCAGTTCTTC
13	.	TRBJ2-7	TRBD2	TRBV29-1	CSVRTSGRDEQYF	TGCAGCGTCCGGACTAGCGGGAGGGACGAGCAGTACTTC
17	few	TRBJ2-7	TRBD2	TRBV7-2	CASSLVGSGGPSYEQYF	TGTGCCAGCAGCTTAGTGGGTTCGGGAGGGCCTTCCTACGAGCAGTACTTC
11	many	TRBJ2-3	.	TRBV19	CASSRLSQWYF	TGTGCCAGTAGTAGACTTTCCCAGTGGTATTTT
14	few	TRBJ2-7	TRBD2	TRBV12-3/TRBV12-4	CASSHRLAAYEQYF	TGTGCCAGCAGTCATCGACTAGCGGCCTACGAGCAGTACTTC
13	few	TRBJ2-7	TRBD2	TRBV20-1	CSARASGRYEQYF	TGCAGTGCTAGAGCAAGCGGGAGGTACGAGCAGTACTTC
18	few	TRBJ2-1	TRBD2	TRBV24-1	CATSDPLLWGLAINEQFF	TGTGCCACCAGTGACCCACTACTTTGGGGACTAGCGATCAATGAGCAGTTCTTC
13	few	TRBJ1-1	.	TRBV9	CASSDEGNTEAFF	TGTGCCAGCAGCGACGAGGGAAACACTGAAGCTTTCTTT
13	.	TRBJ2-3	.	TRBV9	CASSAHSGDTQYF	TGTGCCAGCAGCGCTCACTCCGGGGATACGCAGTATTTT
13	.	TRBJ2-7	.	TRBV5-4	CASSLDNSYEQYF	TGTGCCAGCAGCCTGGACAACTCCTACGAGCAGTACTTC
16	few	TRBJ2-5	.	TRBV13	CASSWRPDGSRVTQYF	TGTGCCAGCAGCTGGAGACCGGACGGAAGTCGAGTGACCCAGTACTTC
17	few	TRBJ2-7	TRBD2	TRBV7-8	CASSQFTLAGGGYEQYF	TGTGCCAGCAGCCAATTTACACTAGCGGGAGGAGGGTACGAGCAGTACTTC
14	few	TRBJ2-5	.	TRBV6-1	CASSGRARGETQYF	TGTGCCAGCAGTGGCCGGGCCAGGGGTGAGACCCAGTACTTC
13	.	TRBJ2-2	.	TRBV5-1	CASSPPRFGELFF	TGCGCCAGCAGCCCTCCAAGGTTCGGGGAGCTGTTTTTT
15	many	TRBJ2-2	.	TRBV7-2	CASSLEGPETGELFF	TGTGCCAGCAGCTTAGAGGGGCCGGAGACCGGGGAGCTGTTTTTT
14	.	TRBJ2-1	TRBD2	TRBV2	CASNKLAVYNEQFF	TGTGCCAGCAATAAGCTAGCGGTATACAATGAGCAGTTCTTC
16	.	TRBJ2-6	.	TRBV6-1	CASTISFPGMANVLTF	TGTGCCAGCACGATTTCGTTCCCTGGAATGGCCAACGTCCTGACTTTC
13	many	TRBJ2-7	.	TRBV18	CASSPQGSYEQYF	TGTGCCAGCAGCCCACAGGGCTCCTACGAGCAGTACTTC
12	.	TRBJ1-1	.	TRBV30	CAWRSMNTEAFF	TGTGCCTGGAGGAGCATGAACACTGAAGCTTTCTTT
15	.	TRBJ2-7	TRBD1	TRBV9	CASSVAGGEGAEQYF	TGTGCCAGCAGCGTAGCAGGGGGAGAAGGGGCCGAGCAGTACTTC
19	.	TRBJ2-1	TRBD2	TRBV19	CASSPQGRASGRFYNEQFF	TGTGCCAGTAGTCCTCAAGGCAGAGCTAGCGGGAGGTTCTACAATGAGCAGTTCTTC